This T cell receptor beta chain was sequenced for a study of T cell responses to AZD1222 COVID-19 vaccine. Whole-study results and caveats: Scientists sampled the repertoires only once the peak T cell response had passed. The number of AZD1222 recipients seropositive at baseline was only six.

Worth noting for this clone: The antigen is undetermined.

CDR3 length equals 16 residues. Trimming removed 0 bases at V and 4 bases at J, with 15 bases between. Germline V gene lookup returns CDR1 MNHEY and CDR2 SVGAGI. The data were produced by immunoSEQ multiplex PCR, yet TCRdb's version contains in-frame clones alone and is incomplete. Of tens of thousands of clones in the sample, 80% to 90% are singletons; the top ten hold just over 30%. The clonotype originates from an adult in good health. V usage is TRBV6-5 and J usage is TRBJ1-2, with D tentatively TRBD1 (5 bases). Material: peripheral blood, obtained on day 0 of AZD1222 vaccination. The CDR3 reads CASSYSHRQLIYGYTF. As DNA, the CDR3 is TGTGCCAGCAGTTACTCCCATAGACAGCTAATCTATGGCTACACCTTC.